This T cell receptor beta chain was identified during a study of STAT5B mutations in CD4+ large granular lymphocyte leukemia. The CDR3 has 17 residues. Trimming stripped 1 base from V and 0 bases from J, with 10 bases between. Germline assignment: CDR1 SGHTA and CDR2 FQGNSA. Using immunoSEQ multiplex PCR, the repertoire was profiled, and TCRdb retains in-frame clones only, with some absent. In the table there are 23,000 or so clones, roughly 75% of which are singletons. The V and J genes are TRBV7-2 and TRBJ2-6; D not resolved. The sequence was obtained from a human donor in good health. Sequencing was done on a sample of CD4+ T cells from blood buffy coats. The CDR3 loop is CASSLGSGSSGANVLTF. The CDR3 nucleotides are TGTGCCAGCAGCTTAGGGTCCGGGTCCTCTGGGGCCAACGTCCTGACTTTC.